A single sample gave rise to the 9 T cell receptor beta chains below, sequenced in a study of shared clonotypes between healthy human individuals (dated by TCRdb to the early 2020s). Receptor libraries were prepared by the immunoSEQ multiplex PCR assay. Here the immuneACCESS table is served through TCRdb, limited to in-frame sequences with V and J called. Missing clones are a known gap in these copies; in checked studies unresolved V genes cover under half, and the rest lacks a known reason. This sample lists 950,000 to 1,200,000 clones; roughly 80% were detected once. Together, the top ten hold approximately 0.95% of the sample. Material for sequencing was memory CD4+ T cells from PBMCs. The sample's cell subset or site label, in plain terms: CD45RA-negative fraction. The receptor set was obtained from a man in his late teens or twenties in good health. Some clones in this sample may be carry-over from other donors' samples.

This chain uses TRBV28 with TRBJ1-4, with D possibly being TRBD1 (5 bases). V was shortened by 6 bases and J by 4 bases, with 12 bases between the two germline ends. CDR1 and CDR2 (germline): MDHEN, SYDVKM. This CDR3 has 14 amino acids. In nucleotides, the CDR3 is TGTGCCAGCAGCTCGGGGGGGGTTAATGAAAAACTGTTTTTT. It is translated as CASSSGGVNEKLFF.

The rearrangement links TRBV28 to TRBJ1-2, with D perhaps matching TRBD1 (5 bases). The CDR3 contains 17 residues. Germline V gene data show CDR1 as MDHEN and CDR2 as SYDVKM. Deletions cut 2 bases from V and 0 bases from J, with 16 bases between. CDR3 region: CASSLGGGSRTNYGYTF. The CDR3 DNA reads TGTGCCAGCAGTTTAGGGGGGGGTAGCAGGACTAACTATGGCTACACCTTC.

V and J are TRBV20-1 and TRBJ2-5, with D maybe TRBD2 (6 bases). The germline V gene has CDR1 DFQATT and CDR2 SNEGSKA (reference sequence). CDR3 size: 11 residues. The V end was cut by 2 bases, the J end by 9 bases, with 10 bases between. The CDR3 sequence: CSARLGEAQYF. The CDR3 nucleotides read TGCAGTGCTAGATTGGGGGAGGCCCAGTACTTC.

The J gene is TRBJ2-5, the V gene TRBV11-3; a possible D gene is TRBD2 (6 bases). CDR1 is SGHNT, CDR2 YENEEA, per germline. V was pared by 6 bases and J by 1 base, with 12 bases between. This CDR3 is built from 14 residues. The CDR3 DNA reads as TGTGCCAGCAGTATTGGGGGGACCCAAGAGACCCAGTACTTC. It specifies CASSIGGTQETQYF. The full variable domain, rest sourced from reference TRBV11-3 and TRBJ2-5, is EAGVVQSPRYKIIEKKQPVAFWCNPISGHNTLYWYLQNLGQGPELLIRYENEEAVDDSQLPKDRFSAERLKGVDSTLKIQPAELGDSAVYLCASSIGGTQETQYFGPGTRLLVL.

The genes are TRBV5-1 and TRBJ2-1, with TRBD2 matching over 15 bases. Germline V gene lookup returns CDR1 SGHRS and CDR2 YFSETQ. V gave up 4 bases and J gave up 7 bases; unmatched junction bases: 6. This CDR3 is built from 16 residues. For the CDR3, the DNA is TGCGCCAGCAGCGGAGGGACTAGCGGGAGGTATAATGAGCAGTTCTTC. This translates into CASSGGTSGRYNEQFF.

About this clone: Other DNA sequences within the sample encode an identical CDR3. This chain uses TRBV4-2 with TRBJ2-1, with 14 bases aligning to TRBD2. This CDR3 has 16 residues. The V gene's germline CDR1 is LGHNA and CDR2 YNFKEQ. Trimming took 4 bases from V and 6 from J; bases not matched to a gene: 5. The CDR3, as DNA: TGTGCCAGCAGCCGCCGGGGGACTAGCGGGAGCAATGAGCAGTTCTTC. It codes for CASSRRGTSGSNEQFF.

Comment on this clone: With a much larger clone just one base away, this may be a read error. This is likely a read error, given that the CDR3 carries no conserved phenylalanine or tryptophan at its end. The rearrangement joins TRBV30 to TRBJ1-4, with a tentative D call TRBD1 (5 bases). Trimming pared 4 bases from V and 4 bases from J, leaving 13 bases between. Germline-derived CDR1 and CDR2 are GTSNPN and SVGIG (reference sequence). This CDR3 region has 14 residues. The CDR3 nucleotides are TGTGCCTGGAATCCAGGGTTGGGTAATGAAAAACTGTTTCTT. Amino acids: CAWNPGLGNEKLFL.

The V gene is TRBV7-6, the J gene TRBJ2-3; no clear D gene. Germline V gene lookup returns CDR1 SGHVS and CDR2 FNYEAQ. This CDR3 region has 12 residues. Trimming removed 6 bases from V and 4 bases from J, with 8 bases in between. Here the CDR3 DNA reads TGTGCCAGCAGTCGCCCGGCAGATACGCAGTATTTT. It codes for CASSRPADTQYF. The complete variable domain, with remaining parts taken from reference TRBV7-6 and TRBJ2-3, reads GAGVSQSPRYKVTKRGQDVALRCDPISGHVSLYWYRQALGQGPEFLTYFNYEAQQDKSGLPNDRFSAERPEGSISTLTIQRTEQRDSAMYRCASSRPADTQYFGPGTRLTVL.

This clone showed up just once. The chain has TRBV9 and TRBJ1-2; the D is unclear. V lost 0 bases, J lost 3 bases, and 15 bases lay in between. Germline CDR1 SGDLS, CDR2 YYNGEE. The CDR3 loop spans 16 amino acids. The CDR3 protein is CASSVEIAGTDYGYTF. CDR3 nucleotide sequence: TGTGCCAGCAGCGTAGAAATTGCGGGCACGGACTATGGCTACACCTTC.